The rows below give T cell receptor beta chains drawn from one sample of a study of T cell responses to AZD1222 COVID-19 vaccine. TCRdb's table, derived via immunoSEQ multiplex PCR, lists solely in-frame clones and lacks some. The sample has around 140,000 clones, about nine tenths seen once. The sample consisted of peripheral blood, taken 28 days after the second AZD1222 dose. These receptors all come from an adult who received the AZD1222 COVID-19 vaccine. Each CDR3 is given with its conserved first and last residue. Fields, in order: clone size, V gene, J gene, D gene, CDR3 protein, CDR3 DNA. A D gene is named only where the DNA matches it firmly. Some rows mark clone size as missing; the rest say once, few, many or name a class of expanded clone.

clone_size: .; v_call: TRBV3-1/TRBV3-2; j_call: TRBJ2-5; d_call: TRBD2; cdr3_aa: CASSHWTSPEGAQYF; cdr3_nt: TGTGCCAGCAGCCACTGGACTAGCCCTGAGGGGGCCCAGTACTTC
clone_size: .; v_call: TRBV19; j_call: TRBJ2-1; d_call: TRBD2; cdr3_aa: CASTPAGTSGGNEQFF; cdr3_nt: TGTGCCAGTACTCCGGCCGGGACTAGCGGGGGGAATGAGCAGTTCTTC
clone_size: .; v_call: TRBV7-3; j_call: TRBJ2-2; d_call: .; cdr3_aa: CASSPPGRSQTGELFF; cdr3_nt: TGTGCCAGCAGCCCCCCTGGACGAAGTCAAACCGGGGAGCTGTTTTTT
clone_size: .; v_call: TRBV15; j_call: TRBJ2-7; d_call: TRBD1; cdr3_aa: CATSRDLQGAYEQYF; cdr3_nt: TGTGCCACCAGCAGAGATCTGCAGGGGGCATACGAGCAGTACTTC
clone_size: .; v_call: TRBV25-1; j_call: TRBJ2-1; d_call: TRBD2; cdr3_aa: CASRTTGTSGANEQFF; cdr3_nt: TGTGCCAGCAGGACAACCGGGACTAGCGGGGCAAATGAGCAGTTCTTC
clone_size: once; v_call: TRBV5-5; j_call: TRBJ1-2; d_call: .; cdr3_aa: CASSLPGAFGYYGYTF; cdr3_nt: TGTGCCAGCAGCTTGCCAGGGGCATTTGGGTACTATGGCTACACCTTC
clone_size: few; v_call: TRBV19; j_call: TRBJ2-4; d_call: TRBD2; cdr3_aa: CASSMEGLAVDIQYF; cdr3_nt: TGTGCCAGTAGCATGGAGGGACTAGCCGTTGACATTCAGTACTTC
clone_size: .; v_call: TRBV5-1; j_call: TRBJ2-5; d_call: .; cdr3_aa: CASSLAVGMETQYF; cdr3_nt: TGCGCCAGCAGCTTGGCCGTAGGCATGGAGACCCAGTACTTC
clone_size: .; v_call: TRBV12-3/TRBV12-4; j_call: TRBJ2-3; d_call: .; cdr3_aa: CASSQVPDTQYF; cdr3_nt: TGTGCCAGCAGCCAGGTACCAGATACGCAGTATTTT
clone_size: .; v_call: TRBV28; j_call: TRBJ1-4; d_call: .; cdr3_aa: CASSSTGTANEKLFF; cdr3_nt: TGTGCCAGCAGTTCCACAGGGACGGCTAATGAAAAACTGTTTTTT